The TCR beta chain described here comes from a study of tissue T cells after allogeneic stem cell transplantation. CDR3 length: 15 residues. J gave up 0 bases and V 0 bases, and 4 bases lay outside the gene matches. Germline values: CDR1 GFQATS, CDR2 STVNSAI. Generated by immunoSEQ multiplex PCR, the TCRdb table keeps only in-frame clones and is missing some. The table records around 1,600 clones, 40% to 55% of them present only once. In the case of this clone: The gene symbols are mouse symbols. The sequenced fragment ends 1 residue before the CDR3 boundary, so the rest is inferred from the germline J gene.

As for time point: mouse harvest day 14 after allogeneic transplant. Each mouse received 10^7 T-cell-depleted marrow cells plus 10^6 splenic CD5+ T cells by tail vein. Mice had MHC-mismatched B6 into BALB/c GVHD, sampled day 7 or 14. The chain joins TRBV20 to TRBJ1-2; 7 nucleotides line up with TRBD1. The source material was spleen. This clonotype was obtained from a female BALB/c mouse given C57BL/6 T cells with graft-versus-host disease after an allogeneic hematopoietic cell transplant. CDR3: CGARDHGTANSDYTF. Incomplete CDR3 DNA: TGTGGTGCTAGGGATCACGGGACAGCAAACTCCGACTACACC.